This section outlines one TCR beta chain sequence together with its context. This clone was seen just once. What antigen it recognizes has not been identified. Per-nucleotide qualities are absent, and no much larger clonotype sits a single base away. CDR1 and CDR2 are drawn from the germline V gene (reference sequence): MNHNY, SVGAGI. V lost 8 bases and J lost 5 bases; the stretch between them is 18 bases long. The CDR3 starts with the cysteine, ends with the phenylalanine, and has 14 residues. The CDR3 DNA has 42 bases and is translated from base 1. The CDR3 regions of human TCRbeta chains were analyzed by immunosequencing. Processing in the source paper ran as follows. TCRs in the repertoires were matched against a reference library of SARS-CoV-2-specific TCRs that had been generated with the MIRA antigen-specificity platform. Breadth was defined as the fraction of unique TCRs that were SARS-CoV-2-associated. Depth was defined as the fraction of total T cells that were SARS-CoV-2-associated. Using the MIRA data, each spike-specific TCR was mapped to the spike region that the TCR reacts to and placed in a CD4 or CD8 class. Log10-transformed breadth and depth values were compared by one-way ANOVA with Sidak's multiple comparisons tests. The immuneACCESS repertoire file appears here via TCRdb, limited to in-frame rearrangements. These files lack a portion of the clones; in checked studies, under half of the deficit traces to unresolved V genes, and the cause of the others is not known. V and J calls and clone size are as listed in that table; D and trimming were resolved from the DNA. Counted in this sample were 140,000 to 150,000 clones; 85% to 95% of them appeared once. The ten largest make up around 10% of the sample.

The sample is drawn from a study of T cell responses to AZD1222 COVID-19 vaccine (dated by TCRdb to the early 2020s). Study-level background: A total of 230 to 250 trial participants underwent TCR sequencing, of whom about 200 had received two doses of AZD1222 and roughly 26 had received two doses of the MenACWY control vaccine. Trial participants were enrolled into age subgroups of 18-55, 56-69 and 70-plus years, which contained about 150, 28 and 57 TCR-sequenced participants, respectively. The paper's findings and limits, for the study overall: The 56-69-year group was small, and its depth increase did not reach significance, likely because of low power. Because no day 14 peak-response samples were available, repertoires were characterized only after the peak T cell response. After two AZD1222 doses, spike-specific TCR breadth and depth were significantly higher than at day 0 and than in MenACWY recipients. The vaccine-associated CD4 TCRs covered the entire spike protein, and the dominant responses fell in regions 160-218 and 743-854. Conclusions about previously exposed vaccinees are limited because only six or seven AZD1222 recipients were SARS-CoV-2 seropositive at baseline. Epitopes outside the regions mutated in the B.1.351 and B.1.1.7 variants were reportedly recognized by nearly half of the unique spike-specific TCRs. Participants were mostly white British and included more females than males, and it was suggested by the authors that clonal diversity may have been underestimated.

This sample's time point label indicates: sample from adult after SARS-CoV-2 infection, after symptom onset. Two convalescent COVID-19 patients, sampled after symptom onset from adults with prior SARS-CoV-2 infection, were also TCR-sequenced for comparison. The source material was peripheral blood, sampled after recovery from COVID-19. This TCR derives from an adult who had recovered from COVID-19. In this chain, TRBV6-6 is recombined with TRBJ2-5; TRBD1 is perhaps the D gene, given 5 matching bases. CDR3 protein: CASQYPAGSETQYF. In nucleotide form, the sequence is TGTGCCAGCCAATACCCCGCAGGGTCGGAGACCCAGTACTTC.